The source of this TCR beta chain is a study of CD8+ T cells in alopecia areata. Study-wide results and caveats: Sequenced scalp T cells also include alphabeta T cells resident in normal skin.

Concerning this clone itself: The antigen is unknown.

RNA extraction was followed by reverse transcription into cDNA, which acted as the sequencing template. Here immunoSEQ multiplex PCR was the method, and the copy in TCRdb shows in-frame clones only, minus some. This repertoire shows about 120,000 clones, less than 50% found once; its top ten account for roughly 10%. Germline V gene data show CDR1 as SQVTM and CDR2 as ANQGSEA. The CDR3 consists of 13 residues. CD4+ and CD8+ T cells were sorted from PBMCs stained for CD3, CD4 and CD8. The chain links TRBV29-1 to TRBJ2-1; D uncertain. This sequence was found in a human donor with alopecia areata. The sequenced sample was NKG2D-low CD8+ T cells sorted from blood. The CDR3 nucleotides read TGCGGATATTTAATGGATGGGCACAATGAGCAGTTCTTC. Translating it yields CGYLMDGHNEQFF.